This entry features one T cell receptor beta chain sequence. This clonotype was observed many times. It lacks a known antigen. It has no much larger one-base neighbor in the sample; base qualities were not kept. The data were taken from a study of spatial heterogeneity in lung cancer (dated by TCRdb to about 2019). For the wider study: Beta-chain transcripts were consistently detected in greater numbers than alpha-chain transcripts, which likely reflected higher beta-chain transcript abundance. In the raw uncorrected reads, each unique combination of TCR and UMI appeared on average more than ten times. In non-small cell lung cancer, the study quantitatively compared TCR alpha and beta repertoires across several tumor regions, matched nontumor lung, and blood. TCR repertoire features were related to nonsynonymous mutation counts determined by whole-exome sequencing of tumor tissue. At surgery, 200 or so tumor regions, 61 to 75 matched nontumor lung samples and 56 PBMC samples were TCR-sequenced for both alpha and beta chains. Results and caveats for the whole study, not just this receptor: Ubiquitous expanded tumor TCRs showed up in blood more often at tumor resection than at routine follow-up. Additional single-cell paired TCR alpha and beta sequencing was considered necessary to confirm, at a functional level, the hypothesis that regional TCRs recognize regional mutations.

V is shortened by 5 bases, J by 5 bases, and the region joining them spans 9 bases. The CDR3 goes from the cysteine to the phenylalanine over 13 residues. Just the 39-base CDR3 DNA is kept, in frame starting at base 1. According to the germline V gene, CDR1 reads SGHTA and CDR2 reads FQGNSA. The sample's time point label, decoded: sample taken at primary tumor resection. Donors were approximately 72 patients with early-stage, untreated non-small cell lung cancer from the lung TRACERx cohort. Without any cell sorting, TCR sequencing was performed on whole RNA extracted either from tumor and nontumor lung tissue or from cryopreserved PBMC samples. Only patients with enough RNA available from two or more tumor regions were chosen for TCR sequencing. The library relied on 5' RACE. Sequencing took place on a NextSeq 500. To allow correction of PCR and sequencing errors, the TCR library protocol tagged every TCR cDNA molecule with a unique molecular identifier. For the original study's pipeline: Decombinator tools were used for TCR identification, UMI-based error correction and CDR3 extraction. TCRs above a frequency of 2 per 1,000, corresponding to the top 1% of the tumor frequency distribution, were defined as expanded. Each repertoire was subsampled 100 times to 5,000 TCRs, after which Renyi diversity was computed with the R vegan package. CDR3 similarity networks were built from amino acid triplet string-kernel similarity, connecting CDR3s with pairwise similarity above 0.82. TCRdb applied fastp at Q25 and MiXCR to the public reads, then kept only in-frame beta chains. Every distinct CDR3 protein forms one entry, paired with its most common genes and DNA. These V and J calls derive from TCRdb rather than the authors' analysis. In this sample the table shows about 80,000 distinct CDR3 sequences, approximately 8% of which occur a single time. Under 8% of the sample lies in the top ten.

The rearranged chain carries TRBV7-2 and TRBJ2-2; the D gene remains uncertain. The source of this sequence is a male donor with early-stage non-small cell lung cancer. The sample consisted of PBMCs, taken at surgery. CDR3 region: CASSTGFTGELFF. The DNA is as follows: TGTGCCAGCAGCACCGGCTTTACCGGGGAGCTGTTTTTT.